The 5 T cell receptor beta chains in this list originate from one sample, sequenced in a study of OX40 agonist ivuxolimab in advanced cancers. The assay was immunoSEQ multiplex PCR, and TCRdb's table has in-frame clones only and misses some. The sample has around 95,000 clones, 93% seen once. The sequenced sample was CD4+ or CD8+ T cells sorted from blood, obtained in a trial of the OX40 agonist ivuxolimab. All receptors come from an adult with an advanced solid tumor such as melanoma, head and neck, liver or kidney cancer.

This rearrangement joins TRBV27 to TRBJ2-1; TRBD2 aligns across 10 bases. Unmatched junction bases numbered 12, after V lost 1 base and J lost 6 bases. Germline-derived CDR1 and CDR2 are MNHEY and SMNVEV (reference sequence). The CDR3 length is 18 residues. CDR3 sequence (DNA): TGTGCCAGCAGTTTATTCGGTACGGGGCTAGCGGGAGTCAATGAGCAGTTCTTC. This encodes CASSLFGTGLAGVNEQFF.

The chain has TRBV6-5 and TRBJ1-1, with D possibly matching TRBD1 (6 bases). The germline V gene encodes CDR1 MNHEY and CDR2 SVGAGI. The V end was cut by 4 bases, the J end by 10 bases, with 16 bases between. This CDR3 contains 13 residues. The CDR3 coding sequence is TGTGCCAGCAGTTCCCCACAGGGTACTCGAGCTTTCTTT. This translates into CASSSPQGTRAFF.

The rearrangement uses TRBV7-2 and TRBJ2-5, with D possibly called TRBD1 or TRBD2 (6 bases each). Germline V CDR1 and CDR2: SGHTA, FQGNSA. V shed 5 bases and J shed 5 bases, with 15 bases lying between them. This CDR3 region has 14 residues. This CDR3 reads CASSLWGAGETQYF. CDR3 in DNA: TGTGCCAGCAGCCTATGGGGGGCGGGTGAGACCCAGTACTTC. Combining the CDR3 with reference TRBV7-2 and TRBJ2-5 gives the whole variable domain GAGVSQSPSNKVTEKGKDVELRCDPISGHTALYWYRQSLGQGLEFLIYFQGNSAPDKSGLPSDRFSAERTGGSVSTLTIQRTQQEDSAVYLCASSLWGAGETQYFGPGTRLLVL.

The rearrangement joins TRBV14 to TRBJ1-6; D perhaps matches TRBD1 (5 bases). This CDR3 region has 14 residues. V was clipped by 2 bases and J by 8 bases, with 10 bases between them. In germline, CDR1 is SGHDN, CDR2 FVKESK. CDR3 in amino acids: CASSQSGGDSPLHF. The CDR3 DNA is TGTGCCAGCAGCCAATCGGGGGGGGATTCACCCCTCCACTTT.

The rearrangement links TRBV18 to TRBJ1-6, with D possibly matching TRBD1 (6 bases). This CDR3 comprises 13 residues. V was shortened by 6 bases and J by 7 bases, with 10 bases between the two germline ends. The germline CDR1 and CDR2 sequences are KGHSH and LQKENI. CDR3 nucleotides: TGTGCCAGCTCCCAGGGGTCGAATTCACCCCTCCACTTT. Translation: CASSQGSNSPLHF.